This TCR beta chain was retrieved from a study of PD-1 blockade in classical Hodgkin lymphoma. Germline lookup yields CDR1 SEHNR and CDR2 FQNEAQ (reference sequence). The junction had 8 bases not matched to a gene; V was cut back by 1 base and J by 9 bases. This CDR3 is built from 15 residues. Noted time point: cycle 4 day 1 (C4D1), after 5 to 7 weeks of nivolumab. All patients experienced relapse after autologous stem cell transplantation, and brentuximab vedotin exposure was variable. Study results and caveats: Newly diagnosed patients reportedly trailed healthy donors in baseline TCR diversity.

On this clone itself: The antigen remains undetermined.

Produced via immunoSEQ multiplex PCR; TCRdb's table is partial and in-frame only. The repertoire includes 100,000 or so clones, roughly 90% of them detected once, and around 20% sits in the top ten. This chain uses TRBV7-9 with TRBJ2-1, with 8 bases lining up with TRBD2. The receptor was derived from a human donor with classical Hodgkin lymphoma. Sequenced material: peripheral blood mononuclear cells (PBMCs), taken before the fourth cycle of nivolumab. As DNA, the CDR3 is TGTGCCAGCAGCTTAGTCGGACTAGCAAGTGCTGAGCAGTTCTTC. This codes for CASSLVGLASAEQFF.